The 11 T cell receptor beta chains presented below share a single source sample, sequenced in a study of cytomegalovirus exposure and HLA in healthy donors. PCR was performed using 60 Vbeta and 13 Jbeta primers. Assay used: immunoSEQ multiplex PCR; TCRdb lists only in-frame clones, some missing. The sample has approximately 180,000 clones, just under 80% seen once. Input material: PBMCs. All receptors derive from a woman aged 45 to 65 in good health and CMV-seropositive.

The CDR3 is CASSPALAGTYEQYF. The CDR3, as DNA: TGTGCCAGCAGCCCAGCACTAGCGGGGACCTACGAGCAGTACTTC. The chain has TRBV6-5 and TRBJ2-7; 10 nucleotides match TRBD2. J was trimmed by 2 bases and V by 6 bases; bases with no gene match: 7. Germline V lookup: CDR1 MNHEY, CDR2 SVGAGI. This CDR3 region has 15 residues.

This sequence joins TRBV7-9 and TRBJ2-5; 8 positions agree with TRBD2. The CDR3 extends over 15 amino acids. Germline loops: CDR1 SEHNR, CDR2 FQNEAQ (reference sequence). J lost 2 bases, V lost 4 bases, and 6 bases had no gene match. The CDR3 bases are TGTGCCAGCAGCTCGCGGGGGGCTGGGCAAGAGACCCAGTACTTC. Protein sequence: CASSSRGAGQETQYF.

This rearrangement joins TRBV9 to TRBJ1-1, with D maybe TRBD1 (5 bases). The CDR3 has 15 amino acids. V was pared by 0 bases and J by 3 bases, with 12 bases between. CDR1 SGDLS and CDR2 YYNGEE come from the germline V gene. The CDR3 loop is CASSVVSGWDTEAFF. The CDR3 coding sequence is TGTGCCAGCAGCGTAGTGTCAGGGTGGGACACTGAAGCTTTCTTT.

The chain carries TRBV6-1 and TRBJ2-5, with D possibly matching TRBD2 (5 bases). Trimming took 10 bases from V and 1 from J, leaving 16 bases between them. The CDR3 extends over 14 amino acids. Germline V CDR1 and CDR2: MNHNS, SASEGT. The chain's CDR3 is CATLWAGSQETQYF. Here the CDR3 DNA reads TGTGCCACCCTCTGGGCGGGCAGCCAAGAGACCCAGTACTTC.

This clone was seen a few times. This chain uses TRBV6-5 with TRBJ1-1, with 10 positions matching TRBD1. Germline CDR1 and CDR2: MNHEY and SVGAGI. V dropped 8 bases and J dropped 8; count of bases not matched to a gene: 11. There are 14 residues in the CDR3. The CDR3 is CASSLDRGSVEAFF. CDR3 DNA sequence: TGTGCCAGCTCCTTGGACAGGGGGTCTGTGGAAGCTTTCTTT.

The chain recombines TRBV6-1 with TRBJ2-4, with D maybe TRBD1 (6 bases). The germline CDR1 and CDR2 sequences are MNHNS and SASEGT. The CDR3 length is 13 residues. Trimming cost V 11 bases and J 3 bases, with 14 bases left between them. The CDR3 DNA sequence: TGTGCCGGACAGACGTTGGGCAAAAACATTCAGTACTTC. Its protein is CAGQTLGKNIQYF.

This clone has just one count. CDR3 in amino acids: CASSLGADGNSPLHF. In DNA, the CDR3 is TGCGCCAGCAGCTTGGGGGCAGATGGGAATTCACCCCTCCACTTT. The rearrangement joins TRBV5-1 to TRBJ1-6; D gene ambiguous. This CDR3 region has 15 residues. V lost 0 bases and J lost 7, with 11 bases in between. Germline-derived CDR1 and CDR2 are SGHRS and YFSETQ.

CDR3 sequence (DNA): TGTGCCAGTAGAACAAGAGCCAAAAACATTCAGTACTTC. As protein: CASRTRAKNIQYF. This chain links TRBV19 with TRBJ2-4; D call uncertain. The length of the CDR3 is 13 residues. Looked up from germline, CDR1 is LNHDA and CDR2 is SQIVND (reference sequence). The ends were cut back, 6 bases at V and 0 bases at J, with 6 bases in the middle.

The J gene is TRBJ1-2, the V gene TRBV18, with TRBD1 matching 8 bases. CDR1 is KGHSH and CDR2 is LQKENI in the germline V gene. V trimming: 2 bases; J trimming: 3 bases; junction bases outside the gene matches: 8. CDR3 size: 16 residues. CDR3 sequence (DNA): TGTGCCAGCTCACCAGACCTAGGGACAGGAGACTATGGCTACACCTTC. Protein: CASSPDLGTGDYGYTF. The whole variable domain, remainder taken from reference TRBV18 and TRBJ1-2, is NAGVMQNPRHLVRRRGQEARLRCSPMKGHSHVYWYRQLPEEGLKFMVYLQKENIIDESGMPKERFSAEFPKEGPSILRIQQVVRGDSAAYFCASSPDLGTGDYGYTFGSGTRLTVV.

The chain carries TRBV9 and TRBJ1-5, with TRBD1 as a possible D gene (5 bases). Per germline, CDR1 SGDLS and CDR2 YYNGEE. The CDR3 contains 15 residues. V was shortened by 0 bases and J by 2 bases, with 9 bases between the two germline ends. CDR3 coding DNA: TGTGCCAGCAGCGTAGGTAGGGGTGGCAATCAGCCCCAGCATTTT. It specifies CASSVGRGGNQPQHF. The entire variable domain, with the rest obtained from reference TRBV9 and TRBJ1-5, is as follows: DSGVTQTPKHLITATGQRVTLRCSPRSGDLSVYWYQQSLDQGLQFLIQYYNGEERAKGNILERFSAQQFPDLHSELNLSSLELGDSALYFCASSVGRGGNQPQHFGDGTRLSIL.

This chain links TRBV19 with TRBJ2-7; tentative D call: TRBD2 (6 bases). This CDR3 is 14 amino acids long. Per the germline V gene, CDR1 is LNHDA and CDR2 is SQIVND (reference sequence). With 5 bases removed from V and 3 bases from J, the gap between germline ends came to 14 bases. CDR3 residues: CASSPGGLVYEQYF. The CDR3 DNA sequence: TGTGCCAGTAGTCCCGGAGGGTTGGTCTACGAGCAGTACTTC.